This T cell receptor beta chain was found in a study of blood T cell repertoires in COVID-19. Study-wide background: There were acute and convalescent COVID-19 samples, and they came from the United States, Italy and Spain.

Across 20 to 25 US areas, participants ranged in age from 18 to 89 years. Participants were placed into cohorts based on the clinical history they reported. Two negative PCRs, clearance, or symptom resolution had been documented for recovered Cohort 3 donors. Method: immunoSEQ multiplex PCR; TCRdb's copy keeps in-frame clones and lacks some. Of 380,000 or so clones listed, 70% to 90% are singletons. Trimming took 1 base from V and 4 from J; bases not matched to a gene: 3. From germline, CDR1 is LGHNA and CDR2 YSLEER. This CDR3 has 16 residues. This receptor was obtained from a man aged 30-40 years who had recovered from COVID-19. The sequencing input was PBMCs or T cells enriched from blood (not recorded which). V is TRBV4-3 and J is TRBJ2-1, with 11 bases fitting TRBD2. CDR3 sequence: CASSQAASGGYNEQFF. CDR3 in DNA: TGCGCCAGCAGCCAAGCCGCTAGCGGGGGGTACAATGAGCAGTTCTTC.